This record covers a single T cell receptor (beta chain). Antigen: not known. Study findings and constraints: Tumor Tregs overlapped most with tumor, then blood, naive CD4+ cells.

Tregs were sorted as CD4+CD25+CD127-/low cells. One entry per CDR3 protein, called by TCRdb with MiXCR from the 5' RACE reads. The sample lists about 59,000 distinct CDR3 sequences, around 21% occurring once. This receptor was taken from a female donor with breast cancer. The specimen was tumor-infiltrating Tregs sorted from the breast tumor.

The CDR3 loop is CASSPIVDGGVVYEQYF. For the CDR3, the DNA is TGCGCCAGCAGCCCCATAGTCGACGGGGGAGTGGTTTACGAGCAGTACTTC. The chain employs TRBV5-1 and TRBJ2-7; possibly TRBD2 for D (6 bases). CDR3 length: 17 residues. CDR1 and CDR2 from the germline V gene are SGHRS and YFSETQ. The ends were cut back, 4 bases at V and 4 bases at J, with 24 bases in the middle.